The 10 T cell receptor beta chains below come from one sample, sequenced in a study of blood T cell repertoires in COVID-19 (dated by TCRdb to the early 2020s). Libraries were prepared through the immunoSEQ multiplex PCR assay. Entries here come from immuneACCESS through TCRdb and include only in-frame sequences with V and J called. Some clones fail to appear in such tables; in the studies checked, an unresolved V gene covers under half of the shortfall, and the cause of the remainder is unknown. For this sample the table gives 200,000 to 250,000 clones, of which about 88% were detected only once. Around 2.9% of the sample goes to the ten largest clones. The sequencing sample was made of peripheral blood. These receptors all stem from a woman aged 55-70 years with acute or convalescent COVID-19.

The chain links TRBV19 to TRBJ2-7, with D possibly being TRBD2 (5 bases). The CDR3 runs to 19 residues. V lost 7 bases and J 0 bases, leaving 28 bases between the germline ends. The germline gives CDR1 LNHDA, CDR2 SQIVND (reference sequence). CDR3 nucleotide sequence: TGTGCCAGTACCCCGAACCCGGGTGGACTTGATCTGGTCTCCTACGAGCAGTACTTC. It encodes CASTPNPGGLDLVSYEQYF. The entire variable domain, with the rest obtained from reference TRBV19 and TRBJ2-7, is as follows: DGGITQSPKYLFRKEGQNVTLSCEQNLNHDAMYWYRQDPGQGLRLIYYSQIVNDFQKGDIAEGYSVSREKKESFPLTVTSAQKNPTAFYLCASTPNPGGLDLVSYEQYFGPGTRLTVT.

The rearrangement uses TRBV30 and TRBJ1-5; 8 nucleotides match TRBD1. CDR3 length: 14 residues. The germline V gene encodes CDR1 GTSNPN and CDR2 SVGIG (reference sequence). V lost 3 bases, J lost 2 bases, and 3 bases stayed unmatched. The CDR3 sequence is CAWRTGDGNQPQHF. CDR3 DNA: TGTGCCTGGAGGACAGGGGACGGCAATCAGCCCCAGCATTTT.

CDR3 region: CASSERGVGNYGYTF. CDR3 DNA sequence: TGTGCCAGCAGTGAAAGGGGTGTAGGGAACTATGGCTACACCTTC. This sequence joins TRBV2 and TRBJ1-2; possibly TRBD1 for D (5 bases). Trimming removed 2 bases at V and 2 bases at J, with 12 bases between. The germline V gene has CDR1 SNHLY and CDR2 FYNNEI. This CDR3 comprises 15 residues.

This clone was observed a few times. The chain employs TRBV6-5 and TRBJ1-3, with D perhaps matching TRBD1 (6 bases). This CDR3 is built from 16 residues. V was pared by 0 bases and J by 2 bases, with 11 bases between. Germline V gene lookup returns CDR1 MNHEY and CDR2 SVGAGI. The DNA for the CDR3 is TGTGCCAGCAGTTACTCCGGGAGGGGGGCTGGAAACACCATATATTTT. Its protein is CASSYSGRGAGNTIYF.

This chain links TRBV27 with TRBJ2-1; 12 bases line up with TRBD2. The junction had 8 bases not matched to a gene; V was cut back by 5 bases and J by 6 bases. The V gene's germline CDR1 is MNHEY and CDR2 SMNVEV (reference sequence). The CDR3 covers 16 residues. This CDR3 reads CASSPPSGRAPNEQFF. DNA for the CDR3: TGTGCCAGCAGTCCACCTAGCGGGAGGGCCCCCAATGAGCAGTTCTTC.

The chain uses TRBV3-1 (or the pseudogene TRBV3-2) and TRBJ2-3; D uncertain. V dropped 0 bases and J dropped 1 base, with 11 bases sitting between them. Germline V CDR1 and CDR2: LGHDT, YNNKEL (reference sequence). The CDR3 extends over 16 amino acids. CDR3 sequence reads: CASSQDPLIRTDTQYF. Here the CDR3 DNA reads TGTGCCAGCAGCCAAGATCCACTTATTCGCACAGATACGCAGTATTTT.

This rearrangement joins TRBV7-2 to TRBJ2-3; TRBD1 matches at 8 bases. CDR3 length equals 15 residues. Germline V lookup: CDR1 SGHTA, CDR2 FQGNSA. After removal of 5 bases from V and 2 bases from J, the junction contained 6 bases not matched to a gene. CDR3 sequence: CASSGRTGPTDTQYF. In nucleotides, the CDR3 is TGTGCCAGCAGCGGACGGACAGGGCCCACAGATACGCAGTATTTT.

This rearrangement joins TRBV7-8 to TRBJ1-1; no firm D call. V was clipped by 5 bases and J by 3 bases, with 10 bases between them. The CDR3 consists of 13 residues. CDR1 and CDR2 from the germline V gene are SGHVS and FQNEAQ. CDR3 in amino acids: CASSPRSYTEAFF. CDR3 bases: TGTGCCAGCAGCCCGAGGAGTTACACTGAAGCTTTCTTT.

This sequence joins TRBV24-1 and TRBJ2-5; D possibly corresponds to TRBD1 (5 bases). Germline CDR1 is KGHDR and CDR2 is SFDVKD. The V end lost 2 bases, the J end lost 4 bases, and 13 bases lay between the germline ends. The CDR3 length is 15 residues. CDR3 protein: CATSDSARGVETQYF. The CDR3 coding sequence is TGTGCCACCAGTGATTCGGCAAGGGGCGTAGAGACCCAGTACTTC.

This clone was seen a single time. CDR3 region: CASSVNPGYTGELFF. The CDR3 DNA reads TGCGCCAGCAGTGTAAACCCAGGGTACACCGGGGAGCTGTTTTTT. The genes are TRBV10-1 and TRBJ2-2; maybe TRBD1 (5 bases). The CDR3 runs to 15 residues. Trimming stripped 4 bases from V and 3 bases from J, with 12 bases between. Per germline, CDR1 WNHNN and CDR2 SYGVQD (reference sequence).